This T cell receptor (beta chain) was identified in a study of CD8 T cells in ankylosing spondylitis. Study-level results: A subset of motif variants has previously been described in the synovial fluid and blood of reactive arthritis. Ankylosing spondylitis blood seemed to carry a telltale TCR beta motif made of about 8 highly homologous variants.

Each TCR beta library was made by quantitative 5'-RACE that incorporated molecular barcodes. TCRdb re-called the 5' RACE reads with MiXCR, one entry per CDR3 protein. Altogether 400,000 or so distinct CDR3 sequences are present, 26% being singletons, with the ten largest covering 0.89%. The CDR3 is 14 amino acids. The germline gives CDR1 DFQATT, CDR2 SNEGSKA (reference sequence). V was cut by 0 bases and J by 9 bases, with 15 bases left in between. This clonotype was counted a few times. Antigen specificity is unknown. Sample: blood, either unsorted or a sorted T cell fraction (not recorded which). The sequence was collected from a male donor with ankylosing spondylitis. The rearrangement links TRBV20-1 to TRBJ2-4, with unresolved D. CDR3 sequence: CSARDLVVTGIQYF. The CDR3 DNA is TGCAGTGCTAGAGATCTAGTGGTGACGGGCATTCAGTACTTC.